This T cell receptor (beta chain) originates from a study of CD8 T cells in ankylosing spondylitis. Overall study results and limits: Existing reports had already noted some motif variants in reactive arthritis synovial fluid and blood. Characteristic of ankylosing spondylitis blood, it appeared, was a TCR beta motif comprising several highly homologous variants. Clones that were linked to disease were CD8+ and were relatively rare in peripheral blood.

TCRdb re-called the 5' RACE reads with MiXCR, one entry per CDR3 protein. The table includes under 850,000 distinct CDR3 sequences, around 20% detected once. Comment on this clonotype: Its antigen is not identified.

The sequence came from a male donor with ankylosing spondylitis. Sequencing was done on a sample of blood, either unsorted or a sorted T cell fraction (not recorded which).

The CDR3 region is CASSAELVAMDEQFF. The CDR3 DNA follows: TGTGCCAGCTCCGCCGAGTTGGTGGCAATGGATGAGCAGTTCTTC. The chain has TRBV5-6 and TRBJ2-1, with D unresolved. Germline-derived CDR1 and CDR2 are SGHDT and YYEEEE. The CDR3 is 15 amino acids. V dropped 7 bases and J dropped 8 bases, with 22 bases sitting between them.